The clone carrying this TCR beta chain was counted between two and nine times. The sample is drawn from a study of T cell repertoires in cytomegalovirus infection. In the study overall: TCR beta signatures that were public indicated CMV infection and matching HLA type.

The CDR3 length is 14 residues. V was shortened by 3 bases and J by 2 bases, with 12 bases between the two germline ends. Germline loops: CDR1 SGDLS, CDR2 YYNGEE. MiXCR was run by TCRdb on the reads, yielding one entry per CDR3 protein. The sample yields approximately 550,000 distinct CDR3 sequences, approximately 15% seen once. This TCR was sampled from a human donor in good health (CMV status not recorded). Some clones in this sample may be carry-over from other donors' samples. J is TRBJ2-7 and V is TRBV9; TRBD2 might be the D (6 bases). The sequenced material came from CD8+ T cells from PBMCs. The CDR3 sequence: CASSGVEGTYEQYF. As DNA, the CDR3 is TGTGCCAGCAGCGGGGTGGAGGGAACCTACGAGCAGTACTTC.